These 31 T cell receptor beta chains were all obtained from the same sample, sequenced in a study of blood T cell repertoires in COVID-19. The assay was immunoSEQ multiplex PCR, and TCRdb's table has in-frame clones only and misses some. In the table there are fewer than 55,000 clones, about 90% of which are singletons. The sample was peripheral blood. The receptors stem from a man at least 80 years old with active or convalescent COVID-19.

The genes are TRBV7-2 and TRBJ2-4; D is ambiguous. CDR1 is SGHTA and CDR2 is FQGNSA in the germline V gene. V was pared by 2 bases and J by 2 bases, with 4 bases between. The CDR3 runs 13 residues. The CDR3 DNA reads TGTGCCAGCAGCTTACTACCCAAAAACATTCAGTACTTC. Translated: CASSLLPKNIQYF.

This chain joins TRBV28 and TRBJ1-1, with unresolved D. The CDR3 consists of 12 residues. V was trimmed by 6 bases and J by 7 bases, leaving 12 bases between them. The V gene's germline CDR1 is MDHEN and CDR2 SYDVKM. The CDR3 DNA sequence: TGTGCCAGCAGCCTGACTGAAGTTGAAGCTTTCTTT. It yields the protein CASSLTEVEAFF.

V and J are TRBV4-3 and TRBJ1-2; D gene unclear. Germline V gene lookup returns CDR1 LGHNA and CDR2 YSLEER. The CDR3 has 15 amino acids. V was cut by 0 bases and J by 2 bases, with 10 bases left in between. CDR3 residues: CASSQDNSGNYGYTF. The CDR3 region has the DNA TGCGCCAGCAGCCAAGATAATTCAGGAAACTATGGCTACACCTTC.

The rearrangement joins TRBV5-1 to TRBJ2-3, with 10 positions matching TRBD1. This CDR3 has 16 residues. Per germline, CDR1 SGHRS and CDR2 YFSETQ. The V and J ends lost 2 bases and 3 bases, in that order; junction bases with no gene match: 6. The CDR3 here is CASSFTGQGLTDTQYF. CDR3 nucleotides: TGCGCCAGCAGCTTTACGGGACAGGGGTTGACAGATACGCAGTATTTT. Based on the CDR3 plus reference TRBV5-1 and TRBJ2-3, the full variable domain is KAGVTQTPRYLIKTRGQQVTLSCSPISGHRSVSWYQQTPGQGLQFLFEYFSETQRNKGNFPGRFSGRQFSNSRSEMNVSTLELGDSALYLCASSFTGQGLTDTQYFGPGTRLTVL.

The V call is TRBV19, the J call TRBJ2-1, with 9 positions matching TRBD1. The CDR3 contains 14 residues. Losses at the gene ends were 4 bases for V and 8 bases for J; bases not matched to a gene: 6. CDR1 is LNHDA, CDR2 SQIVND, per germline (reference sequence). The CDR3 DNA is TGTGCCAGTAGTACCGGGACAGGGTTCGATGAGCAGTTCTTC. It encodes CASSTGTGFDEQFF.

The rearrangement links TRBV3-1 (or the pseudogene TRBV3-2) to TRBJ1-2; perhaps TRBD1 as D (6 bases). V shed 0 bases and J shed 14 bases, with 19 bases lying between them. From germline, CDR1 is LGHDT and CDR2 YNNKEL (reference sequence). The CDR3 is made up of 14 amino acids. The CDR3 region is CASSQDGLSDQGTF. The CDR3 nucleotides read TGTGCCAGCAGCCAAGATGGGCTGTCGGACCAGGGGACCTTC.

V and J are TRBV9 and TRBJ1-3; D may be TRBD1 (5 bases). The CDR3 loop spans 16 amino acids. V lost 0 bases and J 0 bases, leaving 10 bases between the germline ends. Germline lookup yields CDR1 SGDLS and CDR2 YYNGEE. The CDR3 DNA sequence: TGTGCCAGCAGCGTAGGCACAGGTAACTCTGGAAACACCATATATTTT. Its translation is CASSVGTGNSGNTIYF.

CDR3: CASSESGVWNTGELFF. In DNA form, the CDR3 reads TGCGCCAGCAGTGAGTCCGGGGTTTGGAACACCGGGGAGCTGTTTTTT. The J gene is TRBJ2-2, the V gene TRBV10-1; a possible D gene is TRBD2 (5 bases). Between the trimmed V and J ends, which lost 0 bases and 1 base, there was a span of 9 bases. The CDR3 has 16 amino acids. The germline gives CDR1 WNHNN, CDR2 SYGVQD (reference sequence).

This chain joins TRBV9 and TRBJ2-3; no definite D call. CDR1 and CDR2 (germline): SGDLS, YYNGEE. CDR3 length: 12 residues. Trimming pared 5 bases from V and 0 bases from J, leaving 4 bases between. The CDR3 DNA sequence: TGTGCCAGCAGTCTTAGCACAGATACGCAGTATTTT. It yields the protein CASSLSTDTQYF.

CDR3 in amino acids: CAWSVLQGTNTIYF. For the CDR3, the DNA is TGTGCCTGGAGTGTACTCCAGGGAACAAACACCATATATTTT. The chain couples TRBV30 to TRBJ1-3; perhaps TRBD1 as D (5 bases). CDR1 is GTSNPN and CDR2 is SVGIG in the germline V gene (reference sequence). CDR3 length: 14 residues. V lost 0 bases and J 6 bases, leaving 12 bases between the germline ends. The entire variable domain, with the rest obtained from reference TRBV30 and TRBJ1-3, is as follows: SQTIHQWPATLVQPVGSPLSLECTVEGTSNPNLYWYRQAAGRGLQLLFYSVGIGQISSEVPQNLSASRPQDRQFILSSKKLLLSDSGFYLCAWSVLQGTNTIYFGEGSWLTVV.

The chain uses TRBV4-2 and TRBJ1-2; D uncertain. The germline V gene has CDR1 LGHNA and CDR2 YNFKEQ. Trimming removed 1 base from V and 1 base from J, with 13 bases in between. This CDR3 is 16 amino acids long. The CDR3 sequence: CASSQAQGGFNYGYTF. Written as DNA, the CDR3 is TGTGCCAGCAGCCAAGCCCAAGGAGGATTTAACTATGGCTACACCTTC.

V and J are TRBV7-7 and TRBJ1-4, with 9 bases lining up with TRBD1. The CDR3 spans 20 residues. V shed 0 bases and J 0 bases; nucleotides not matched to a gene: 11. Germline lookup yields CDR1 SSHAT and CDR2 FNYEAQ (reference sequence). The DNA of the CDR3 is TGTGCCAGCAGCTTAGCCCCTACAGGGGGCGGATTCGCAACTAATGAAAAACTGTTTTTT. This sequence encodes CASSLAPTGGGFATNEKLFF.

This clone appeared a single time. The chain is built from TRBV5-1 and TRBJ2-7, with D possibly matching TRBD1 (6 bases). CDR1 is SGHRS and CDR2 is YFSETQ in the germline V gene. The V and J ends lost 4 bases and 6 bases respectively, with 14 bases between them. The CDR3 totals 13 residues. The CDR3: CASSIQGSSEQYF. The DNA of the CDR3 is TGCGCCAGCAGCATACAGGGTTCGTCCGAGCAGTACTTC.

The chain recombines TRBV9 with TRBJ2-1, with 16 bases identical to TRBD2. J lost 8 bases, V lost 4 bases, and 3 bases had no gene match. Germline V gives CDR1 SGDLS, CDR2 YYNGEE. The CDR3 sequence is 15 residues long. As DNA, the CDR3 is TGTGCCAGCAGCACGGGACTAGCGGGGGGGCATGAGCAGTTCTTC. Translated, it gives CASSTGLAGGHEQFF.

This rearrangement joins TRBV7-2 to TRBJ2-5; 10 positions agree with TRBD2. Germline CDR1 SGHTA, CDR2 FQGNSA. Trimming removed 5 bases from V and 4 bases from J; junction bases left unmatched: 4. The CDR3 is 14 amino acids. The CDR3 coding sequence is TGTGCCAGCAGCACCAGGACTAGCGGAGAGACCCAGTACTTC. It translates to CASSTRTSGETQYF. The full variable domain, with the rest looked up from reference TRBV7-2 and TRBJ2-5, is GAGVSQSPSNKVTEKGKDVELRCDPISGHTALYWYRQSLGQGLEFLIYFQGNSAPDKSGLPSDRFSAERTGGSVSTLTIQRTQQEDSAVYLCASSTRTSGETQYFGPGTRLLVL.

The chain combines TRBV30 with TRBJ2-7, with 8 bases lining up with TRBD2. CDR3 length equals 14 residues. J gave up 4 bases and V 4 bases, and 9 bases lay outside the gene matches. Germline values: CDR1 GTSNPN, CDR2 SVGIG (reference sequence). This CDR3 reads CAWNPGLVSYEQYF. The CDR3 DNA reads as TGTGCCTGGAATCCGGGACTAGTTAGTTACGAGCAGTACTTC.

In its sample, this clone was seen once. The chain links TRBV11-3 to TRBJ2-5, with 7 bases aligning to TRBD1. This CDR3 contains 14 residues. V shed 3 bases, J shed 5 bases, and the junction held 6 bases outside the gene matches. Germline loops: CDR1 SGHNT, CDR2 YENEEA. The CDR3 sequence is CASSFEGGVETQYF. The CDR3, as DNA: TGTGCCAGCAGCTTTGAAGGGGGCGTGGAGACCCAGTACTTC.

The chain uses TRBV11-3 and TRBJ2-3; 8 bases match TRBD1. The V and J ends lost 5 bases and 2 bases, in that order; junction bases with no gene match: 6. The CDR3 loop spans 15 amino acids. Germline loops: CDR1 SGHNT, CDR2 YENEEA. The CDR3 DNA is TGTGCCAGCAGCCTCCAGGGGGCGGTCACAGATACGCAGTATTTT. Its protein is CASSLQGAVTDTQYF.

The chain combines TRBV6-6 with TRBJ2-7; the D gene is possibly TRBD1 (6 bases). V was cut by 2 bases and J by 0 bases, with 11 bases left in between. The CDR3 is 15 residues long. Germline lookup yields CDR1 MNHNY and CDR2 SVGAGI (reference sequence). The chain's CDR3 is CASSYDPGHSYEQYF. The DNA of the CDR3 is TGTGCCAGCAGTTACGATCCGGGACACTCCTACGAGCAGTACTTC.

This clone was observed a handful of times. The chain combines TRBV7-3 with TRBJ2-7; 9 bases fit TRBD1. Losses at the gene ends were 5 bases for V and 5 bases for J; bases not matched to a gene: 7. The CDR3 is 14 residues long. Germline CDR1 reads SGHTA; CDR2 reads FQGTGA. The CDR3 nucleotides are TGTGCCAGCAGCATCGCTAGGACAGGGGACGAGCAGTACTTC. Translating it yields CASSIARTGDEQYF.

This clone is a singleton in its sample. The V call is TRBV7-9, the J call TRBJ2-7; 8 bases map to TRBD1. With V trimmed by 3 bases and J by 12 bases, 4 bases remained unmatched. From germline, CDR1 is SEHNR and CDR2 FQNEAQ (reference sequence). The CDR3 loop spans 11 amino acids. The CDR3 DNA is TGTGCCAGCAGCTTCCGGGACAGGTCGTACTTC. Protein: CASSFRDRSYF.

The rearrangement joins TRBV10-3 to TRBJ2-5; 8 positions match TRBD1. There are 14 residues in the CDR3. The ends lost 4 bases at V and 4 bases at J; junction bases unmatched: 5. Germline-derived CDR1 and CDR2 are ENHRY and SYGVKD. The CDR3, as DNA: TGTGCCATCAGTGGAACAGGGGGAGGAGAGACCCAGTACTTC. The encoded protein is CAISGTGGGETQYF.

The genes are TRBV5-4 and TRBJ2-7; D ambiguous. The V gene lost 5 bases and the J gene lost 0 bases, with 9 bases spanning the gap. Germline loops: CDR1 SGHNT, CDR2 YYREEE (reference sequence). This CDR3 is built from 13 residues. The CDR3: CASRPTGSYEQYF. CDR3 nucleotides: TGTGCCAGCAGACCGACGGGCTCCTACGAGCAGTACTTC. The full variable domain, its missing parts supplied by reference TRBV5-4 and TRBJ2-7, is ETGVTQSPTHLIKTRGQQVTLRCSSQSGHNTVSWYQQALGQGPQFIFQYYREEENGRGNFPPRFSGLQFPNYSSELNVNALELDDSALYLCASRPTGSYEQYFGPGTRLTVT.

This clone was recorded a few times. The chain couples TRBV6-5 to TRBJ2-1, with D maybe TRBD2 (5 bases). The CDR3 totals 13 residues. Trimming took 1 base from V and 9 from J, leaving 10 bases between them. Germline V CDR1 and CDR2: MNHEY, SVGAGI. The CDR3 DNA is TGTGCCAGCAGTTACTTAGCCAGCGGTGAGCAGTTCTTC. Its protein product is CASSYLASGEQFF.

This chain joins TRBV19 and TRBJ2-3, with TRBD2 matching over 7 bases. This CDR3 has 16 residues. V shed 4 bases, J shed 6 bases, and the junction held 13 bases outside the gene matches. Germline lookup yields CDR1 LNHDA and CDR2 SQIVND (reference sequence). CDR3 DNA sequence: TGTGCCAGTAGTACCCCGGAAGGCGGGAGAGAGGATACGCAGTATTTT. This sequence encodes CASSTPEGGREDTQYF.

The gene calls are TRBV25-1 and TRBJ2-1; TRBD2 might be the D (5 bases). The CDR3 contains 14 residues. Germline V gene data show CDR1 as MGHDK and CDR2 as SYGVNS. V was pared by 5 bases and J by 0 bases, with 8 bases between. The CDR3 loop is CASSMGSSYNEQFF. CDR3 nucleotide sequence: TGTGCCAGCAGTATGGGGAGCTCCTACAATGAGCAGTTCTTC.

The table lists this clone with a count of one. This chain connects TRBV7-8 to TRBJ2-5; weak D call: TRBD1 (5 bases). The germline V and J ends were trimmed by 1 base and 5 bases, with 14 bases remaining between them. Germline loops: CDR1 SGHVS, CDR2 FQNEAQ. This CDR3 spans 15 amino acids. CDR3 loop: CASSLGGRVWETQYF. The CDR3 region has the DNA TGTGCCAGCAGCTTAGGGGGCAGGGTTTGGGAGACCCAGTACTTC.

DNA of the CDR3: TGTGCCAGCAGCCTTCGATTGAGCTCCTATAATTCACCCCTCCACTTT. Translated, it gives CASSLRLSSYNSPLHF. This chain joins TRBV3-1 (or the pseudogene TRBV3-2) and TRBJ1-6; unclear D gene. This CDR3 is built from 16 residues. Trimming left V 4 bases short and J 0 bases short, with 10 bases between. Germline V gene data show CDR1 as LGHDT and CDR2 as YNNKEL (reference sequence).

The rearrangement joins TRBV30 to TRBJ1-6; tentatively, D is TRBD1 (6 bases). V was trimmed by 2 bases and J by 8 bases, leaving 19 bases between them. Per germline, CDR1 GTSNPN and CDR2 SVGIG (reference sequence). CDR3 size: 16 residues. CDR3 region: CAWSIQGVPGDSPLHF. In nucleotides, the CDR3 is TGTGCCTGGAGTATACAGGGAGTTCCAGGGGATTCACCCCTCCACTTT.

The V and J genes are TRBV29-1 and TRBJ1-2; D is perhaps TRBD1 (5 bases). The CDR3 sequence is 13 residues long. V was shortened by 4 bases and J by 4 bases, with 13 bases between the two germline ends. CDR1 SQVTM and CDR2 ANQGSEA come from the germline V gene. The DNA of the CDR3 is TGCAGCGTTGGGGGTGGGGGGGGCTATGGCTACACCTTC. Encoded protein: CSVGGGGGYGYTF.

The CDR3, as DNA: TGTGCCAGCAGCTTTATCAATTCACCCCTCCACTTT. This gives the protein CASSFINSPLHF. This chain links TRBV7-9 with TRBJ1-6, with D unresolved. CDR3 length: 12 residues. Germline loops: CDR1 SEHNR, CDR2 FQNEAQ (reference sequence). V lost 3 bases and J 7 bases, leaving 4 bases between the germline ends.